Each of the 18 T cell receptor beta chains below was sequenced from the same sample in a study of cytomegalovirus exposure and HLA in healthy donors. PCR used 60 Vbeta primers and 13 Jbeta primers. The repertoire was sequenced with immunoSEQ multiplex PCR; TCRdb's copy has only in-frame clones and lacks some. The sample yields around 150,000 clones, roughly 84% seen once. The specimen sequenced was PBMCs. The source is a woman younger than 30 in good health and CMV-seronegative.

This chain links TRBV18 with TRBJ1-4; D gene uncertain. Trimming took off 3 bases at V and 8 bases at J, with 10 bases between the two ends. Per the germline V gene, CDR1 is KGHSH and CDR2 is LQKENI. This CDR3 region has 13 residues. The CDR3 bases are TGTGCCAGCTCACCCGGTGGAGGAGAAAAACTGTTTTTT. It specifies CASSPGGGEKLFF.

Comments on this clone: Within the sample, other DNA sequences also encode this same CDR3. The chain combines TRBV6-5 with TRBJ1-5; 10 positions agree with TRBD1. The CDR3 runs to 15 residues. Germline V lookup: CDR1 MNHEY, CDR2 SVGAGI. Trimming at V came to 4 bases and at J to 4 bases, leaving 4 bases not matched to a gene. The CDR3 DNA reads as TGTGCCAGCAGTTCGGACAGGGGGGGAAATCAGCCCCAGCATTTT. Amino acid sequence: CASSSDRGGNQPQHF.

This clone was seen once. The chain is built from TRBV5-6 and TRBJ2-7, with D maybe TRBD2 (6 bases). From germline, CDR1 is SGHDT and CDR2 YYEEEE. Trimming shortened V by 3 bases and J by 9 bases, and 25 bases separated the two germline ends. The CDR3 is 16 residues long. CDR3 sequence reads: CASSSYSAGTQGRQYF. The CDR3 region has the DNA TGTGCCAGCAGCTCCTACTCGGCGGGGACCCAAGGGAGGCAGTACTTC.

The J gene is TRBJ2-1, the V gene TRBV5-4; 7 positions match TRBD1. Germline V gene data show CDR1 as SGHNT and CDR2 as YYREEE (reference sequence). V shed 2 bases, J shed 11 bases, and the junction held 4 bases outside the gene matches. CDR3 length equals 12 residues. In DNA, the CDR3 is TGTGCCAGCAGCTTATTGGGACAGAAGCAGTTCTTC. Its protein product is CASSLLGQKQFF.

The chain recombines TRBV6-1 with TRBJ1-4, with 7 positions matching TRBD1. The CDR3 is made up of 16 amino acids. Germline-derived CDR1 and CDR2 are MNHNS and SASEGT. V trimming: 2 bases; J trimming: 0 bases; junction bases outside the gene matches: 3. In DNA form, the CDR3 reads TGTGCCAGCAGTGAATACCAGGGGGCAACTAATGAAAAACTGTTTTTT. Residues: CASSEYQGATNEKLFF.

The chain joins TRBV28 to TRBJ1-2; D unresolved. The CDR3 is 12 amino acids. The V gene's germline CDR1 is MDHEN and CDR2 SYDVKM. The V gene lost 6 bases and the J gene lost 8 bases, with 13 bases spanning the gap. The DNA of the CDR3 is TGTGCCAGCAGCACTCAGGATCAGGGCTACACCTTC. Its protein is CASSTQDQGYTF.

The chain couples TRBV2 to TRBJ1-2; D is uncertain. Trimming removed 3 bases at V and 1 base at J, with 9 bases between. From germline, CDR1 is SNHLY and CDR2 FYNNEI. The CDR3 runs to 14 residues. This CDR3 reads CASSEAASNYGYTF. DNA for the CDR3: TGTGCCAGCAGTGAGGCGGCCAGTAACTATGGCTACACCTTC.

The gene calls are TRBV30 and TRBJ1-1; D is ambiguous. V lost 1 base, J lost 7 bases, and 7 bases lay in between. Germline values: CDR1 GTSNPN, CDR2 SVGIG (reference sequence). The length of the CDR3 is 11 residues. The CDR3 DNA follows: TGTGCCTGGAGTGGTATTATTGAAGCTTTCTTT. Residues: CAWSGIIEAFF. Filled out from reference TRBV30 and TRBJ1-1, the complete variable domain reads SQTIHQWPATLVQPVGSPLSLECTVEGTSNPNLYWYRQAAGRGLQLLFYSVGIGQISSEVPQNLSASRPQDRQFILSSKKLLLSDSGFYLCAWSGIIEAFFGQGTRLTVV.

Only one count was recorded for this clone. This chain links TRBV5-4 with TRBJ2-7; TRBD1 matches at 9 bases. J lost 10 bases, V lost 3 bases, and 5 bases had no gene match. Germline CDR1 and CDR2: SGHNT and YYREEE (reference sequence). The CDR3 is made up of 12 amino acids. Here the CDR3 reads CASSWGQGDQYF. CDR3 DNA sequence: TGTGCCAGCAGCTGGGGACAGGGCGATCAGTACTTC.

CDR3 region: CASSLMSGGSNQPQHF. CDR3 coding DNA: TGTGCCAGCAGTTTAATGTCGGGGGGTAGCAATCAGCCCCAGCATTTT. The rearrangement joins TRBV28 to TRBJ1-5; the D gene is possibly TRBD1 (5 bases). The germline V and J ends were trimmed by 2 bases and 0 bases, with 11 bases remaining between them. The CDR3 covers 16 residues. The V gene's germline CDR1 is MDHEN and CDR2 SYDVKM.

The rearrangement joins TRBV30 to TRBJ1-4; TRBD1 is a possible D gene (5 bases). The germline CDR1 and CDR2 sequences are GTSNPN and SVGIG (reference sequence). The CDR3 is 15 residues long. V was clipped by 3 bases and J by 3 bases, with 14 bases between them. The CDR3 nucleotides are TGTGCCTGGAGCAAAAATCAGGGTTCTAATGAAAAACTGTTTTTT. It encodes CAWSKNQGSNEKLFF.

The chain employs TRBV5-4 and TRBJ2-7; D possibly corresponds to TRBD1 (5 bases). The V end lost 1 base, the J end lost 2 bases, and 13 bases lay between the germline ends. CDR1 is SGHNT and CDR2 is YYREEE in the germline V gene (reference sequence). This CDR3 spans 15 amino acids. CDR3 residues: CASSLNLDTTYEQYF. The CDR3 DNA reads as TGTGCCAGCAGCTTGAATCTGGACACCACCTACGAGCAGTACTTC.

V and J are TRBV5-1 and TRBJ2-2, with 9 bases identical to TRBD2. Germline V CDR1 and CDR2: SGHRS, YFSETQ. CDR3 length: 15 residues. J was trimmed by 7 bases and V by 1 base; bases with no gene match: 5. CDR3 DNA sequence: TGCGCCAGCAGCTTGAGCGGGGGGCGCATCGGGGAGCTGTTTTTT. Translation gives CASSLSGGRIGELFF.

The genes are TRBV6-1 and TRBJ2-3, with D perhaps TRBD1 (7 bases). Trimming stripped 7 bases from V and 3 bases from J, with 14 bases between. The CDR3 consists of 14 residues. Per the germline V gene, CDR1 is MNHNS and CDR2 is SASEGT. The CDR3 nucleotides are TGTGCCAGCACCTTCTCAGGGGGGACAGATACGCAGTATTTT. It codes for CASTFSGGTDTQYF.

This clone has more than one count but fewer than ten. Other nucleotide sequences in the sample specify the same CDR3. The CDR3: CASSLAGLNTEAFF. CDR3 nucleotide sequence: TGTGCCAGCAGTTTGGCAGGGTTGAACACTGAAGCTTTCTTT. The J gene is TRBJ1-1, the V gene TRBV27, with D possibly TRBD1 on 5 matching bases. Per the germline V gene, CDR1 is MNHEY and CDR2 is SMNVEV (reference sequence). V gave up 3 bases and J gave up 0 bases, with 8 bases separating them. The CDR3 runs 14 residues.

This chain joins TRBV12-5 and TRBJ1-5; D ambiguous. Trimming left V 2 bases short and J 9 bases short, with 5 bases between. CDR1 is LGHNT, CDR2 FRNRAP, per germline. The CDR3 length is 11 residues. The CDR3 DNA sequence: TGTGCTAGTGGTTTGCTCAGGCCCCAGCATTTT. Translation gives CASGLLRPQHF.

The V call is TRBV30, the J call TRBJ2-7; 7 nucleotides align to TRBD1. CDR3 length equals 13 residues. Germline values: CDR1 GTSNPN, CDR2 SVGIG (reference sequence). J gave up 0 bases and V 3 bases, and 2 bases lay outside the gene matches. The CDR3 spells CAWRGDSSYEQYF. CDR3 nucleotides: TGTGCCTGGAGGGGGGACAGCTCCTACGAGCAGTACTTC. The full variable domain, completed using reference TRBV30 and TRBJ2-7, is SQTIHQWPATLVQPVGSPLSLECTVEGTSNPNLYWYRQAAGRGLQLLFYSVGIGQISSEVPQNLSASRPQDRQFILSSKKLLLSDSGFYLCAWRGDSSYEQYFGPGTRLTVT.

The V gene is TRBV5-4, the J gene TRBJ1-3; 8 bases are shared with TRBD1. The V gene's germline CDR1 is SGHNT and CDR2 YYREEE (reference sequence). J gave up 7 bases and V 5 bases, and 5 bases lay outside the gene matches. The CDR3 is made up of 13 amino acids. CDR3 DNA: TGTGCCAGCAGGCCGGACAGGGTTAACACCATATATTTT. Amino acid sequence: CASRPDRVNTIYF. Full variable domain (remainder filled in from reference TRBV5-4 and TRBJ1-3): ETGVTQSPTHLIKTRGQQVTLRCSSQSGHNTVSWYQQALGQGPQFIFQYYREEENGRGNFPPRFSGLQFPNYSSELNVNALELDDSALYLCASRPDRVNTIYFGEGSWLTVV.